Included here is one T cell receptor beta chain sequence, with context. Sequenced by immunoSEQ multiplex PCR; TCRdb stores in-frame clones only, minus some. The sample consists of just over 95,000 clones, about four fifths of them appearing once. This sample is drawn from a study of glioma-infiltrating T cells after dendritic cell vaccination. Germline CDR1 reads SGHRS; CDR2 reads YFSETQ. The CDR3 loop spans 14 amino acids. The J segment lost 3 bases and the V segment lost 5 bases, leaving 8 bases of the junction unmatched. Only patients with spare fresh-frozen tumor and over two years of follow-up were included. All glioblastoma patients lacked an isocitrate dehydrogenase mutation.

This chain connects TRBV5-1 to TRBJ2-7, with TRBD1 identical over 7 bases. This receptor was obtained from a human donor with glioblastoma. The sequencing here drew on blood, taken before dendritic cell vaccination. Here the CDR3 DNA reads TGCGCCAGCAGTCGCGACAGGGCCCTCTACGAGCAGTACTTC. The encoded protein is CASSRDRALYEQYF.